This T cell receptor beta chain derives from a study of breast tumors, draining lymph nodes, adjacent tissues. General study results and limits: Luminal-like breast cancer showed significantly higher tumor–nontumor repertoire similarity than basal-like. Compared with lymph nodes, tumors were less diverse; compared with nontumor tissue, more. Tumor T cell lymph node origin was a supported hypothesis, not proven. Data fit most tumor T cells coming from lymph node, expanding in tumor.

About this clonotype itself: Its antigen is unknown. A much bigger clone sits one base away, suggesting this may be a read error.

Trimming stripped 4 bases from V and 8 bases from J, with 18 bases between. Germline CDR1 and CDR2: DFQATT and SNEGSKA (reference sequence). This CDR3 contains 13 residues. The lymph nodes were axillary draining lymph nodes from breast cancer patients. TCRdb re-analysed the multiplex PCR reads in MiXCR, keeping a single row per CDR3 protein. The sample records over 200,000 distinct CDR3 sequences, around 32% being singletons. The TCR sequence derives from a female donor with breast cancer. Some clones in this sample may be carry-over from other donors' samples. Source material: axillary lymph node tissue. The chain joins TRBV20-1 to TRBJ2-7; D may match TRBD1 or TRBD2 (6 bases each). The CDR3 coding sequence is TGCAGTGCTAAGGCCGGGACGGGGGACAAGCAGTACTTC. It specifies CSAKAGTGDKQYF.